This TCR beta chain was found in a study of blood T cells in healthy people across ages (dated by TCRdb to about 2015). Regarding the research as a whole: In model experiments, template switching captured roughly one uniquely barcoded TCR beta cDNA molecule for every two T cells. Age-related changes in TCR beta repertoire diversity were measured in the study by deep sequencing normalized with unique cDNA molecular identifiers. The donors were divided into four age groups: young (average about 15 years), middle-aged (approximately 39), aged (around 67) and long-lived (around 87). To avoid experimental bias, donors of different ages were spread randomly across the sequencing lanes. Using the same blood draw, the study looked at two additional independent replicas of 1 million unique cDNA reads for two donors, one aged 18 to 30 and the other aged 80 or older.

Systemically healthy Caucasian individuals from Russia, approximately 39 in total and aged about 6 to 90 years, were included as donors. Approximately 9.3 milliliters of peripheral blood were drawn from each donor into EDTA-treated Vacutainer tubes. PBMCs were isolated by Ficoll-Paque density-gradient centrifugation, with at least 6 million obtained per sample. Total RNA, at least 6 micrograms per sample, was extracted from PBMCs with Trizol reagent. The percentages of naive CD45RAhigh/CD27high T cells were determined by flow cytometry on a PBMC aliquot from every donor. General study outcomes and caveats: Estimates of total diversity from one million sequenced T cells were regarded as lower bounds and underestimates. Bulk unsorted PBMC profiling prevented conclusive comparison of naive and antigen-experienced compartments. Observed TCR beta diversity correlated strongly with the percentage of naive T cells measured by flow cytometry. Compared with the aged group, more naive CD4+ T cells, fewer expanded clones and increased TCR diversity were shown by the long-lived group, suggesting age selection. Observed TCR beta diversity per million T cells fell roughly linearly with age, and a significant reduction was already apparent by age around 40. Because the CMV infection status of the donors was unknown, age-related changes in expanded clonotypes may potentially have been confounded.

In regard to this clonotype: Its antigen is unknown. Base qualities are missing; no much larger clone stands one base away.

Libraries were constructed by 5' RACE. The reads were generated on an Illumina HiSeq 2500. A second PCR of roughly 6 to 11 cycles was run with a J-beta primer mix and a sample-barcoded 5' primer. Each TCR beta cDNA molecule received a unique molecular identifier from a template-switch 5' adaptor carrying 12 random nucleotides. Each sample yielded at least 3 million CDR3-containing paired-end reads. The Mint cDNA synthesis kit, primed by a TRBC-specific oligonucleotide, was used to synthesize first-strand cDNA from all RNA. Following uracil-DNA glycosylase treatment, a first 18-cycle PCR with universal primers M1SS and BC2_uni_R was performed on all cDNA. In the authors' own workflow: For normalization, 1 million high-quality reads were randomly selected from each sample, with every read carrying a distinct molecular identifier. Instead of being binned into consensus sequences, reads with shared molecular identifiers were discarded. MiTCR, set to a Q25 quality threshold and the strictest error-elimination algorithm, was used for CDR3 identification, clonotype clustering and error correction. A nonparametric unseen species model with Euler transformation was used to estimate a lower bound on total TCR beta diversity. In TCRdb, the public reads were trimmed at Q25 with fastp and aligned with MiXCR, with productive beta chains retained. Rows merge per CDR3 protein into single entries with the most common DNA and genes. The V and J calls shown here were made by TCRdb, not taken from the authors' results. The sample has 920,000 or so distinct CDR3 sequences on record, around 45% of them singletons. 15% to 20% of the sample rests with the top ten.

This TCR was recovered from a woman in her sixties in good health. Sequenced: blood.

The DNA sequence is as follows: TGTGCCAGCAAGAAATCGATGCAAGAGACCCAGTACTTC. Its amino acids are CASKKSMQETQYF. The V and J genes are TRBV14 and TRBJ2-5; the D gene cannot be named for sure. From its cysteine to its phenylalanine, the CDR3 spans 13 amino acids. Just CDR3 DNA is preserved here, 39 bases in frame from base 1. The germline V gene provides CDR1 SGHDN and CDR2 FVKESK. The V end loses 7 bases and the J end loses 2 bases, and a stretch of 11 bases separates them.